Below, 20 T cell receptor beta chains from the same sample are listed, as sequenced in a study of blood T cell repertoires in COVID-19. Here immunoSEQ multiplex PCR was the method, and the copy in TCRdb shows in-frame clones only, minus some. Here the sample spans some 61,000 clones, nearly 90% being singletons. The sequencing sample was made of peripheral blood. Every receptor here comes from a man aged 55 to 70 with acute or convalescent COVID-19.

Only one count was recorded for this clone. CDR3: CATSRDYGANVLTF. For the CDR3, the DNA is TGTGCCACCAGCAGAGATTATGGGGCCAACGTCCTGACTTTC. The chain recombines TRBV15 with TRBJ2-6; D not certain. V lost 0 bases and J 3 bases, leaving 3 bases between the germline ends. CDR1 is LNHNV, CDR2 YYDKDF, per germline (reference sequence). The CDR3 loop spans 14 amino acids.

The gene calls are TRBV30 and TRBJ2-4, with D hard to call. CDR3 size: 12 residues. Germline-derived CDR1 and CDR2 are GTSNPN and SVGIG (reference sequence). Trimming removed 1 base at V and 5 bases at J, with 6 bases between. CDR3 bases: TGTGCCTGGAGTGATTCAGAAAACATTCAGTACTTC. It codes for CAWSDSENIQYF.

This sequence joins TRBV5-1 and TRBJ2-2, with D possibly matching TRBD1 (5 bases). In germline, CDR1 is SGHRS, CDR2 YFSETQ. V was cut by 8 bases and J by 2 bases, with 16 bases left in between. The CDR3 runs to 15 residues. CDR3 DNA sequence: TGCGCCAGTTCGGACGGACACGTTAACACCGGGGAGCTGTTTTTT. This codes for CASSDGHVNTGELFF. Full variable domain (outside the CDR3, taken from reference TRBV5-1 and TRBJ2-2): KAGVTQTPRYLIKTRGQQVTLSCSPISGHRSVSWYQQTPGQGLQFLFEYFSETQRNKGNFPGRFSGRQFSNSRSEMNVSTLELGDSALYLCASSDGHVNTGELFFGEGSRLTVL.

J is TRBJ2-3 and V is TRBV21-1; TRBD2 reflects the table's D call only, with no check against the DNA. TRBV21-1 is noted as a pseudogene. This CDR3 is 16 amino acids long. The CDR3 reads CASSKASGSVTDTQYF. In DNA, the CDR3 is TGTGCCAGCAGCAAAGCATCGGGAAGCGTCACAGATACGCAGTATTTT.

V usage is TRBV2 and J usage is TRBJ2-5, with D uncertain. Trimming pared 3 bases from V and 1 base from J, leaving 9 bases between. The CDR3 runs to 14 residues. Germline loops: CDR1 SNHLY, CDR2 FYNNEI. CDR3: CASSDSSAQETQYF. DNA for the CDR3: TGTGCCAGCAGTGATAGCTCAGCCCAAGAGACCCAGTACTTC.

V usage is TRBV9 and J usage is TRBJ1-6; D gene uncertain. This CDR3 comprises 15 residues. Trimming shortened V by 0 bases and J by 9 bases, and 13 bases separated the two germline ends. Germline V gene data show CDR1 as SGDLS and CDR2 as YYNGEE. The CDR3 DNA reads TGTGCCAGCAGCGTAGCCGGGATAGAGGGTTCACCCCTCCACTTT. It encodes CASSVAGIEGSPLHF. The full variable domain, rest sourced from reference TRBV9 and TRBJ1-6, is DSGVTQTPKHLITATGQRVTLRCSPRSGDLSVYWYQQSLDQGLQFLIQYYNGEERAKGNILERFSAQQFPDLHSELNLSSLELGDSALYFCASSVAGIEGSPLHFGNGTRLTVT.

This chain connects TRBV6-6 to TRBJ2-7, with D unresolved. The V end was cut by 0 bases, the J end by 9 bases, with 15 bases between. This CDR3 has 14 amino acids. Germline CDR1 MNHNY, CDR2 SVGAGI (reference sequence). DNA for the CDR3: TGTGCCAGCAGTTACTCGGGCGCCTGGCCAGGGCAGTACTTC. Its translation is CASSYSGAWPGQYF.

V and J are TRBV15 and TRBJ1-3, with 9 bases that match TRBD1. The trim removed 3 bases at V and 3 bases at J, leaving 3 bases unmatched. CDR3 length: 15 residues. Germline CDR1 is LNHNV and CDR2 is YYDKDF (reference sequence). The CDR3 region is CATSRTGGNGNTIYF. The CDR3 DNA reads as TGTGCCACCAGCAGGACAGGGGGAAATGGAAACACCATATATTTT.

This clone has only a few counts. Here the CDR3 DNA reads TGTGCCAGCTCACCTACAGGGACCTACGAGCAGTACTTC. As protein: CASSPTGTYEQYF. V is TRBV18 and J is TRBJ2-7, with D possibly matching TRBD1 (6 bases). The CDR3 covers 13 residues. Germline lookup yields CDR1 KGHSH and CDR2 LQKENI. V lost 3 bases and J 2 bases, leaving 8 bases between the germline ends.

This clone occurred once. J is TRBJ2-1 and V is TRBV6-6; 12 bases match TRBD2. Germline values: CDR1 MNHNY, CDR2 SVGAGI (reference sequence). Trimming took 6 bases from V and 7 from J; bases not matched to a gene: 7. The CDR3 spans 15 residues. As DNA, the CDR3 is TGTGCCAGCAGCCCTAGCGGGGGGGTAGTTAATGAGCAGTTCTTC. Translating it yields CASSPSGGVVNEQFF.

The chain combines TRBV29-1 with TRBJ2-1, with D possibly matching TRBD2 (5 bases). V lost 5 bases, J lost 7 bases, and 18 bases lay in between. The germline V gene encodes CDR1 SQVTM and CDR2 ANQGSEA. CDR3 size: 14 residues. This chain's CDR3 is CSVRAGDIRNEQFF. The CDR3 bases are TGCAGCGTTCGTGCCGGGGATATAAGGAATGAGCAGTTCTTC.

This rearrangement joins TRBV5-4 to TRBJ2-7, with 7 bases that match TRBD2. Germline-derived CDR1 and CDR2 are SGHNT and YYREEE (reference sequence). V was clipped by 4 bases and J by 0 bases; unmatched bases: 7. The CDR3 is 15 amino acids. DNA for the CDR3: TGTGCCAGCAGCCCCATGCGGGGGAGCTCCTACGAGCAGTACTTC. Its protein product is CASSPMRGSSYEQYF.

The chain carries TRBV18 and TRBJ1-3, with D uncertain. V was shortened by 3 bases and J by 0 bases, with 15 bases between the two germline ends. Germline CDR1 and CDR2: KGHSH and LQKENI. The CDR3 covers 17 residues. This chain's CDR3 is CASSPKTTDDSGNTIYF. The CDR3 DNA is TGTGCCAGCTCACCGAAGACAACCGATGACTCTGGAAACACCATATATTTT.

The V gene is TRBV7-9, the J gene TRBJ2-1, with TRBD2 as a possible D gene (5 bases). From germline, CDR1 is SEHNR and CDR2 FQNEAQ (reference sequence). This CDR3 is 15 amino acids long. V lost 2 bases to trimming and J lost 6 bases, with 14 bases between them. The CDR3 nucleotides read TGTGCCAGCAGCTTACGCCTGAGGGATGGCAATGAGCAGTTCTTC. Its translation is CASSLRLRDGNEQFF.

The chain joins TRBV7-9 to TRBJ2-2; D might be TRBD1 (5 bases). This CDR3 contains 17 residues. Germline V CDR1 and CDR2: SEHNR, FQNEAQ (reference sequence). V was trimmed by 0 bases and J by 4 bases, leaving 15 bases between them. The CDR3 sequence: CASSLASQGRSTGELFF. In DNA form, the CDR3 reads TGTGCCAGCAGCTTAGCGAGCCAGGGTAGAAGCACCGGGGAGCTGTTTTTT.

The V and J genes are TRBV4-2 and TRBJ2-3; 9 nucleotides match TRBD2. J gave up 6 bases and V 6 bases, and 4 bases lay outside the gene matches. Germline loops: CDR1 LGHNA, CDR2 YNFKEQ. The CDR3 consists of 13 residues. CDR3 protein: CASSAGGEDTQYF. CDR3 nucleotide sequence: TGTGCCAGCAGTGCGGGGGGGGAGGATACGCAGTATTTT.

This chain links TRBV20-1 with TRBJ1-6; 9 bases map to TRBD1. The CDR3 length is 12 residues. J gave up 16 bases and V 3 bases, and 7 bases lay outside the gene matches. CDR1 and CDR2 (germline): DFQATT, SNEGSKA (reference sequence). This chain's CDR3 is CSASGTGTLLHF. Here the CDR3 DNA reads TGCAGTGCTAGTGGGACAGGGACACTTCTCCACTTT.

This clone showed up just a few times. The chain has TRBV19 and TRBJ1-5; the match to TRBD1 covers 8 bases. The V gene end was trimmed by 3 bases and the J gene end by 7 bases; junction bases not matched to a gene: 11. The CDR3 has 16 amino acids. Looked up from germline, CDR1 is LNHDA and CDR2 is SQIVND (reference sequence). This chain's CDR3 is CASSISSAGGGQPQHF. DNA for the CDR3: TGTGCCAGTAGTATTTCATCGGCAGGGGGCGGGCAGCCCCAGCATTTT.

CDR3 coding DNA: TGCGCCAGCAGCTTGGGACAGGGAGGAAACACCATATATTTT. Translating gives CASSLGQGGNTIYF. The V and J genes are TRBV5-1 and TRBJ1-3, with TRBD1 identical over 7 bases. This CDR3 spans 14 amino acids. Germline values: CDR1 SGHRS, CDR2 YFSETQ. V lost 0 bases, J lost 4 bases, and 1 base stayed unmatched.

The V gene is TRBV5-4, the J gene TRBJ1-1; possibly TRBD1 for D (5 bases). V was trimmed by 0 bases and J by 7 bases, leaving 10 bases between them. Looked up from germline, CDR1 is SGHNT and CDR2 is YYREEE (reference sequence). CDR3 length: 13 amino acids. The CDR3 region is CASSLAGLDEAFF. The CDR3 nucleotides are TGTGCCAGCAGCTTGGCAGGGTTGGATGAAGCTTTCTTT. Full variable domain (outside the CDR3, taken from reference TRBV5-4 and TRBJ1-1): ETGVTQSPTHLIKTRGQQVTLRCSSQSGHNTVSWYQQALGQGPQFIFQYYREEENGRGNFPPRFSGLQFPNYSSELNVNALELDDSALYLCASSLAGLDEAFFGQGTRLTVV.